This TCR beta chain was obtained from a study of shared clonotypes between healthy human individuals. Study summary: Plates per donor: three CD4 naive, three CD4 memory, two CD8 naive, one CD8 memory.

This clone was seen more than once but under ten times. Its antigen is not identified. CD4+ cells yielded CD45RA+ naive and CD45RA-negative memory subsets. For every subset, genomic DNA was evenly distributed across several immunoSEQ plates. The repertoire was sequenced with immunoSEQ multiplex PCR; TCRdb's copy has only in-frame clones and lacks some. The sample has approximately 2,000,000 clones, around 92% seen once. Broader study findings: Sampling involved blood alone; tissue repertoires likely differ.

The sample taken for sequencing was naive CD4+ T cells from PBMCs. Described subset: CD45RA+ positively selected. This TCR came from a man aged 18 to 35 in good health. Some clones in this sample may be carry-over from other donors' samples.

CDR3 sequence reads: CSVEEDRNTEAFF. DNA of the CDR3: TGCAGCGTTGAAGAGGACAGGAACACTGAAGCTTTCTTT. This chain links TRBV29-1 with TRBJ1-1, with D possibly matching TRBD1 (6 bases). Germline V gene lookup returns CDR1 SQVTM and CDR2 ANQGSEA. The CDR3 consists of 13 residues. V lost 0 bases and J 1 base, leaving 6 bases between the germline ends.